Listed below are T cell receptor beta chains from one sample, sequenced in a study of T cell repertoires in cytomegalovirus infection. TCRdb re-called the reads with MiXCR, one entry per CDR3 protein. The sample consists of about 440,000 distinct CDR3 sequences, approximately 32% of them appearing once. The sequencing sample was made of PBMCs. These receptors all stem from a human donor in good health (CMV status not recorded). Some clones in this sample may be carry-over from other donors' samples. CDR3s include the opening cysteine and the closing phenylalanine or tryptophan. A D gene is named only where the DNA matches it firmly. Expanded clones get a size class; other rows say once, few or many, or leave the size out.

J gene: TRBJ1-4; V gene: TRBV7-2; clone size: .; D gene: TRBD1; CDR3 protein: CARSHTRTGAENLFF; CDR3 DNA: TGTGCCAGAAGCCATACAAGGACAGGGGCGGAAAACCTGTTTTTT
J gene: TRBJ2-5; V gene: TRBV13; clone size: .; D gene: .; CDR3 protein: CASSLFLRDGQETQYF; CDR3 DNA: TGTGCCAGCAGCTTATTTTTAAGGGACGGGCAAGAGACCCAGTACTTC
J gene: TRBJ2-2; V gene: TRBV19; clone size: few; D gene: TRBD2; CDR3 protein: CASSLGLAGAPNTGELFF; CDR3 DNA: TGTGCCAGTAGTCTGGGACTAGCGGGGGCCCCAAACACCGGGGAGCTGTTTTTT
J gene: TRBJ2-7; V gene: TRBV7-9; clone size: few; D gene: TRBD2; CDR3 protein: CASSTKLAGSHEQYF; CDR3 DNA: TGTGCCAGCAGCACCAAACTAGCGGGGTCCCACGAGCAGTACTTC
J gene: TRBJ2-7; V gene: TRBV2; clone size: .; D gene: .; CDR3 protein: CASSMRGAGNYEQYF; CDR3 DNA: TGTGCCAGCAGTATGAGGGGGGCAGGGAACTACGAGCAGTACTTC
J gene: TRBJ2-1; V gene: TRBV6-2/TRBV6-3; clone size: few; D gene: .; CDR3 protein: CASQDSPYNEQFF; CDR3 DNA: TGTGCCAGTCAGGACAGCCCCTACAATGAGCAGTTCTTC
J gene: TRBJ1-1; V gene: TRBV12-3/TRBV12-4; clone size: .; D gene: .; CDR3 protein: CASSLTAERTMNTEAFF; CDR3 DNA: TGTGCCAGCAGTTTGACCGCCGAGAGGACCATGAACACTGAAGCTTTCTTT
J gene: TRBJ1-1; V gene: TRBV7-3; clone size: many; D gene: .; CDR3 protein: CASSLGSPPGNTEAFF; CDR3 DNA: TGTGCCAGCAGTTTGGGTAGTCCGCCCGGGAACACTGAAGCTTTCTTT
J gene: TRBJ1-2; V gene: TRBV28; clone size: many; D gene: .; CDR3 protein: CASSLGGTNYGYTF; CDR3 DNA: TGTGCCAGCAGTTTGGGAGGGACTAACTATGGCTACACCTTC
J gene: TRBJ2-6; V gene: TRBV11-2; clone size: .; D gene: .; CDR3 protein: CASTGYPRQTSSGANVLTF; CDR3 DNA: TGTGCCAGCACGGGATATCCCCGACAGACATCCTCTGGGGCCAACGTCCTGACTTTC
J gene: TRBJ2-2; V gene: TRBV2; clone size: .; D gene: .; CDR3 protein: CASQGRNAGELFF; CDR3 DNA: TGTGCCAGCCAAGGGAGAAACGCCGGGGAGCTGTTTTTT
J gene: TRBJ1-6; V gene: TRBV6-2/TRBV6-3; clone size: few; D gene: TRBD1; CDR3 protein: CASSPSGTGTSPLHF; CDR3 DNA: TGTGCCAGCAGCCCGTCGGGGACAGGCACTTCACCCCTCCACTTT
J gene: TRBJ2-3; V gene: TRBV2; clone size: .; D gene: .; CDR3 protein: CASSVGAGDTQYF; CDR3 DNA: TGTGCCAGCAGTGTGGGGGCGGGAGATACGCAGTATTTT
J gene: TRBJ2-7; V gene: TRBV7-6; clone size: few; D gene: .; CDR3 protein: CASSLEFGRTDEQYF; CDR3 DNA: TGTGCCAGCAGCTTAGAGTTCGGGCGGACTGACGAGCAGTACTTC
J gene: TRBJ1-1; V gene: TRBV5-8; clone size: many; D gene: .; CDR3 protein: CASIGGGPNTEAFF; CDR3 DNA: TGTGCCAGCATCGGTGGGGGGCCGAACACTGAAGCTTTCTTT
J gene: TRBJ2-5; V gene: TRBV18; clone size: .; D gene: TRBD1; CDR3 protein: CASSLQTGGKETQYF; CDR3 DNA: TGTGCCAGCTCACTCCAGACAGGGGGGAAAGAGACCCAGTACTTC
J gene: TRBJ2-7; V gene: TRBV6-2/TRBV6-3; clone size: few; D gene: TRBD1; CDR3 protein: CASSYRAGGRTSYEQYF; CDR3 DNA: TGTGCCAGCAGTTACCGGGCAGGGGGCCGGACCTCCTACGAGCAGTACTTC
J gene: TRBJ2-5; V gene: TRBV5-6; clone size: .; D gene: .; CDR3 protein: CASSSGVEGQYF; CDR3 DNA: TGTGCCAGCAGCTCGGGGGTAGAGGGCCAGTACTTC
J gene: TRBJ2-7; V gene: TRBV7-9; clone size: many; D gene: .; CDR3 protein: CASSLGQGNNEQYF; CDR3 DNA: TGTGCCAGCAGCTTAGGCCAGGGCAACAACGAGCAGTACTTC
J gene: TRBJ2-2; V gene: TRBV27; clone size: .; D gene: .; CDR3 protein: CASRVISVGELFF; CDR3 DNA: TGTGCCAGCAGAGTTATCTCGGTAGGGGAGCTGTTTTTT
J gene: TRBJ1-1; V gene: TRBV29-1; clone size: few; D gene: .; CDR3 protein: CSVDGVGVNTEAFF; CDR3 DNA: TGCAGCGTTGACGGGGTAGGGGTGAACACTGAAGCTTTCTTT
J gene: TRBJ2-2; V gene: TRBV6-5; clone size: .; D gene: TRBD1; CDR3 protein: CATQNQDRGNTGELFF; CDR3 DNA: TGTGCCACCCAAAACCAGGACAGGGGCAACACCGGGGAGCTGTTTTTT
J gene: TRBJ2-1; V gene: TRBV10-3; clone size: .; D gene: .; CDR3 protein: CASSTSQVSNEQFF; CDR3 DNA: TGTGCCAGCTCAACTAGCCAAGTTTCCAATGAGCAGTTCTTC
J gene: TRBJ2-3; V gene: TRBV7-6; clone size: few; D gene: TRBD2; CDR3 protein: CASSLKAGGPGDTQYF; CDR3 DNA: TGTGCCAGCAGCTTAAAAGCGGGGGGGCCTGGGGATACGCAGTATTTT
J gene: TRBJ1-6; V gene: TRBV6-5; clone size: few; D gene: TRBD1; CDR3 protein: CASSYSRDRDSPLHF; CDR3 DNA: TGTGCCAGCAGTTACTCCCGGGACAGGGATTCACCCCTCCACTTT
J gene: TRBJ2-3; V gene: TRBV6-1; clone size: .; D gene: .; CDR3 protein: CASSEAPPLGGDTQYF; CDR3 DNA: TGTGCCAGCAGTGAAGCGCCCCCACTAGGAGGAGATACGCAGTATTTT
J gene: TRBJ2-2; V gene: TRBV4-1; clone size: few; D gene: .; CDR3 protein: CASSQAVVAGELFF; CDR3 DNA: TGCGCCAGCAGCCAAGCGGTGGTCGCCGGGGAGCTGTTTTTT
J gene: TRBJ1-6; V gene: TRBV5-6; clone size: once; D gene: TRBD1; CDR3 protein: CASSLEDRVPSYNSPLHF; CDR3 DNA: TGTGCCAGCAGCTTGGAGGACAGGGTGCCCTCCTATAATTCACCCCTCCACTTT
J gene: TRBJ2-5; V gene: TRBV2; clone size: .; D gene: TRBD2; CDR3 protein: CASSGGPRTSWGETQYF; CDR3 DNA: TGTGCCAGCAGTGGAGGGCCCCGGACTAGCTGGGGGGAGACCCAGTACTTC
J gene: TRBJ1-6; V gene: TRBV6-5; clone size: .; D gene: .; CDR3 protein: CASSYSGGAGSYNSPLHF; CDR3 DNA: TGTGCCAGCAGTTACTCTGGGGGGGCTGGCTCCTATAATTCACCCCTCCACTTT
J gene: TRBJ1-1; V gene: TRBV6-5; clone size: many; D gene: .; CDR3 protein: CASSYSARWMNTEAFF; CDR3 DNA: TGTGCCAGCAGTTACTCAGCCAGGTGGATGAACACTGAAGCTTTCTTT
J gene: TRBJ1-5; V gene: TRBV19; clone size: .; D gene: TRBD1; CDR3 protein: CASSITYRGDQPQHF; CDR3 DNA: TGTGCCAGTAGTATTACCTACAGGGGCGATCAGCCCCAGCATTTT
J gene: TRBJ2-3; V gene: TRBV5-5; clone size: few; D gene: TRBD1; CDR3 protein: CASSLARTGGAGDTQYF; CDR3 DNA: TGTGCCAGCAGCTTGGCCAGAACAGGGGGCGCGGGAGATACGCAGTATTTT
J gene: TRBJ2-7; V gene: TRBV4-1; clone size: few; D gene: .; CDR3 protein: CASSQGGTVSYEQYF; CDR3 DNA: TGCGCCAGCAGCCAAGGCGGGACTGTCTCCTACGAGCAGTACTTC
J gene: TRBJ2-7; V gene: TRBV7-2; clone size: .; D gene: .; CDR3 protein: CSSSYPGTLRPYEKYF; CDR3 DNA: TGTTCAAGCAGCTACCCCGGGACCCTCAGACCCTACGAGAAGTACTTC
J gene: TRBJ2-5; V gene: TRBV7-9; clone size: .; D gene: .; CDR3 protein: CASSPGRAGPETQYF; CDR3 DNA: TGTGCCAGCAGCCCGGGACGCGCGGGTCCAGAGACCCAGTACTTC
J gene: TRBJ1-6; V gene: TRBV7-9; clone size: few; D gene: .; CDR3 protein: CASSRTVQGNSPLHF; CDR3 DNA: TGTGCCAGCAGCCGGACAGTCCAGGGTAATTCACCCCTCCACTTT
J gene: TRBJ2-1; V gene: TRBV11-3; clone size: few; D gene: TRBD2; CDR3 protein: CASSGWDAGGYNEQFF; CDR3 DNA: TGTGCCAGCAGTGGTTGGGACGCCGGGGGGTACAATGAGCAGTTCTTC